Below, 29 T cell receptor beta chains from the same sample are listed, as sequenced in a study of shared clonotypes between healthy human individuals. Assay used: immunoSEQ multiplex PCR; TCRdb lists only in-frame clones, some missing. The data show about 1.1 million clones, roughly 80% seen once. Input material: memory CD4+ T cells from PBMCs. The subset denotes: CD45RA-negative fraction. These receptors all come from a man aged 18 to 30 in good health. Some clones in this sample may be carry-over from other donors' samples.

The genes are TRBV18 and TRBJ2-1; 8 bases are shared with TRBD2. The trim removed 1 base at V and 5 bases at J, leaving 16 bases unmatched. Germline assignment: CDR1 KGHSH and CDR2 LQKENI. This CDR3 comprises 19 residues. CDR3 residues: CASSPLQVRMAGGHNEQFF. The CDR3, as DNA: TGTGCCAGCTCACCACTTCAAGTTAGAATGGCGGGAGGCCACAATGAGCAGTTCTTC.

The chain is built from TRBV5-1 and TRBJ1-5; D is perhaps TRBD1 (6 bases). Trimming left V 5 bases short and J 3 bases short, with 12 bases between. The germline CDR1 and CDR2 sequences are SGHRS and YFSETQ. The CDR3 extends over 14 amino acids. The CDR3 here is CASSLDRNNQPQHF. CDR3 DNA sequence: TGCGCCAGCAGTCTTGACAGGAACAATCAGCCCCAGCATTTT.

On this clone itself: A far larger clone is a single base away, which makes a read error likely. V and J are TRBV7-9 and TRBJ2-7; D unresolved. The CDR3 has 11 residues. V was trimmed by 5 bases and J by 4 bases, leaving 6 bases between them. From germline, CDR1 is SEHNR and CDR2 FQNEAQ (reference sequence). For the CDR3, the DNA is TGTGCCAGCAGCCCCTTATACGAGCAGTACTTC. Its protein is CASSPLYEQYF. Looking up the rest from reference TRBV7-9 and TRBJ2-7 gives the full variable domain: DTGVSQNPRHKITKRGQNVTFRCDPISEHNRLYWYRQTLGQGPEFLTYFQNEAQLEKSRLLSDRFSAERPKGSFSTLEIQRTEQGDSAMYLCASSPLYEQYFGPGTRLTVT.

The gene calls are TRBV5-4 and TRBJ1-2; D gene uncertain. The CDR3 spans 15 residues. The V gene's germline CDR1 is SGHNT and CDR2 YYREEE (reference sequence). V lost 4 bases and J lost 6, with 19 bases in between. The CDR3 DNA follows: TGTGCCAGCAGCCCCCGTGTGGGAAATATAGATGGCTACACCTTC. Amino acid sequence: CASSPRVGNIDGYTF.

This clone has ten or more counts. The chain combines TRBV4-1 with TRBJ2-1; 8 bases agree with TRBD2. The CDR3 runs 19 residues. The germline CDR1 and CDR2 sequences are MGHRA and YSYEKL. With V trimmed by 3 bases and J by 4 bases, 17 bases remained unmatched. The CDR3 reads CASSQDHGTGTRPYNEQFF. The CDR3 DNA follows: TGCGCCAGCAGCCAGGACCATGGGACCGGGACTAGGCCTTACAATGAGCAGTTCTTC.

The rearrangement uses TRBV27 and TRBJ2-1, with TRBD2 matching over 9 bases. The J segment lost 6 bases and the V segment lost 6 bases, leaving 6 bases of the junction unmatched. The CDR3 loop spans 14 amino acids. The germline V gene has CDR1 MNHEY and CDR2 SMNVEV (reference sequence). The CDR3 sequence is CASRRGGRGNEQFF. In DNA form, the CDR3 reads TGTGCCAGCAGGAGGGGCGGGAGGGGCAATGAGCAGTTCTTC.

CDR3 amino acids: CASSQVSSRTNEKLFF. CDR3 nucleotide sequence: TGTGCCAGCAGCCAAGTCTCTAGCCGAACTAATGAAAAACTGTTTTTT. The rearrangement links TRBV14 to TRBJ1-4; D unresolved. Germline assignment: CDR1 SGHDN and CDR2 FVKESK. Trimming pared 1 base from V and 1 base from J, leaving 10 bases between. The CDR3 is 16 amino acids.

The gene calls are TRBV5-6 and TRBJ2-7; 9 bases are a match to TRBD1. With 4 bases clipped from V and 2 bases from J, the junction kept 10 bases outside the gene matches. Germline CDR1 and CDR2: SGHDT and YYEEEE. CDR3 length: 16 residues. CDR3 residues: CASSRYWGQGPYEQYF. Here the CDR3 DNA reads TGTGCCAGCAGCCGGTATTGGGGACAGGGACCCTACGAGCAGTACTTC.

This chain joins TRBV28 and TRBJ2-6; 8 bases are a match to TRBD1. Per the germline V gene, CDR1 is MDHEN and CDR2 is SYDVKM. V shed 6 bases, J shed 5 bases, and the junction held 3 bases outside the gene matches. This CDR3 has 14 residues. As DNA, the CDR3 is TGTGCCAGCAGAGGACAGGGCTGGGCCAACGTCCTGACTTTC. It is translated as CASRGQGWANVLTF.

There are many counts of this clone. The chain is built from TRBV2 and TRBJ2-7; D uncertain. Per the germline V gene, CDR1 is SNHLY and CDR2 is FYNNEI. V was trimmed by 10 bases and J by 0 bases, leaving 13 bases between them. The CDR3 covers 13 residues. The CDR3 DNA sequence: TGTGCCACCAACGATGTCTTCTCCTACGAGCAGTACTTC. Translated, it gives CATNDVFSYEQYF.

This clone was seen once. The chain couples TRBV5-1 to TRBJ1-2; no definite D call. The CDR3 contains 13 residues. V lost 4 bases and J lost 7, with 14 bases in between. Germline lookup yields CDR1 SGHRS and CDR2 YFSETQ. CDR3 loop: CASSTGLSGGYTF. The CDR3 DNA reads as TGCGCCAGCAGCACCGGACTGTCGGGTGGCTACACCTTC.

A word on this clone: A much larger clone is a single base away; this may be a read error. Other DNA variants within this sample encode the same CDR3. This sequence joins TRBV7-2 and TRBJ2-6, with unresolved D. The germline V and J ends were trimmed by 1 base and 3 bases, with 1 base remaining between them. CDR3 length: 13 amino acids. Germline CDR1 is SGHTA and CDR2 is FQGNSA. The CDR3 reads CASSLVGANVLTF. The CDR3 bases are TGTGCCAGCAGCTTAGTTGGGGCCAACGTCCTGACTTTC.

Notes on this clone: Other DNA sequences within the sample encode an identical CDR3. The gene calls are TRBV7-9 and TRBJ2-3, with no clear D. This CDR3 is 12 amino acids long. CDR1 SEHNR and CDR2 FQNEAQ come from the germline V gene (reference sequence). Trimming cost V 5 bases and J 2 bases, with 5 bases left between them. DNA for the CDR3: TGTGCCAGCAGCCCTACCACAGATACGCAGTATTTT. It encodes CASSPTTDTQYF.

This clone showed up just a few times. The chain uses TRBV25-1 and TRBJ1-2; D is unresolved. The CDR3 has 14 amino acids. The V end lost 3 bases, the J end lost 3 bases, and 11 bases lay between the germline ends. CDR1 and CDR2 (germline): MGHDK, SYGVNS. The CDR3 protein is CASSDLPDYYGYTF. Written as DNA, the CDR3 is TGTGCCAGCAGTGATCTCCCCGATTACTATGGCTACACCTTC.

The V call is TRBV25-1, the J call TRBJ1-4; 7 positions match TRBD1. Trimming removed 6 bases from V and 5 bases from J; junction bases left unmatched: 12. The CDR3 runs 16 residues. Germline values: CDR1 MGHDK, CDR2 SYGVNS. The CDR3 is CASSPGVRTGNEKLFF. As DNA, the CDR3 is TGTGCCAGCAGCCCCGGGGTAAGGACAGGAAATGAAAAACTGTTTTTT.

The chain employs TRBV5-1 and TRBJ2-2; D is perhaps TRBD1 (6 bases). The CDR3 runs to 16 residues. CDR1 and CDR2 from the germline V gene are SGHRS and YFSETQ. The V gene lost 2 bases and the J gene lost 1 base, with 12 bases spanning the gap. DNA for the CDR3: TGCGCCAGCAGCTTTACCGGGACAAAGAACACCGGGGAGCTGTTTTTT. Its protein product is CASSFTGTKNTGELFF.

This sequence joins TRBV28 and TRBJ1-4; D is ambiguous. This CDR3 spans 14 amino acids. The V and J ends lost 2 bases and 8 bases respectively, with 12 bases between them. Germline-derived CDR1 and CDR2 are MDHEN and SYDVKM. The CDR3 DNA reads as TGTGCCAGCAGTTTAAGCAGCAGGACGGAAAAACTGTTTTTT. It is translated as CASSLSSRTEKLFF. The entire variable domain, with the rest obtained from reference TRBV28 and TRBJ1-4, is as follows: DVKVTQSSRYLVKRTGEKVFLECVQDMDHENMFWYRQDPGLGLRLIYFSYDVKMKEKGDIPEGYSVSREKKERFSLILESASTNQTSMYLCASSLSSRTEKLFFGSGTQLSVL.

In its sample, this clone was seen many times. This sample includes further DNA sequences coding for the same CDR3. The chain carries TRBV30 and TRBJ1-2; no definite D call. V shed 0 bases and J shed 2 bases, with 7 bases lying between them. The germline CDR1 and CDR2 sequences are GTSNPN and SVGIG (reference sequence). The CDR3 loop spans 13 amino acids. The DNA of the CDR3 is TGTGCCTGGAGTGTATTAACAAACTATGGCTACACCTTC. Encoded protein: CAWSVLTNYGYTF.

The CDR3 region has the DNA TGTGCCAGCAGTGTCCAAGCCGGGCGGGAGGGGGGAGAGACCCAGTACTTC. The encoded protein is CASSVQAGREGGETQYF. This chain joins TRBV6-4 and TRBJ2-5, with 9 bases fitting TRBD2. Trimming cost V 4 bases and J 4 bases; bases outside gene matches: 13. This CDR3 contains 17 residues. Germline values: CDR1 MRHNA, CDR2 SNTAGT.

The chain has TRBV14 and TRBJ2-7; D perhaps matches TRBD2 (7 bases). Trimming stripped 8 bases from V and 9 bases from J, with 23 bases between. The CDR3 consists of 14 residues. Per germline, CDR1 SGHDN and CDR2 FVKESK. CDR3 nucleotides: TGTGCCAGCGCACTGACCGGGACATCGGGAGGGCAGTACTTC. Translated, it gives CASALTGTSGGQYF.

The gene calls are TRBV11-2 and TRBJ2-7, with D hard to call. Germline CDR1 and CDR2: SGHAT and FQNNGV. V was cut by 1 base and J by 0 bases, with 16 bases left in between. The CDR3 is 17 residues long. The CDR3 sequence is CASSLGTYGSSSYEQYF. CDR3 sequence (DNA): TGTGCCAGCAGCTTAGGAACGTATGGGTCGAGCTCCTACGAGCAGTACTTC. The whole variable domain, filled in from reference TRBV11-2 and TRBJ2-7, reads EAGVAQSPRYKIIEKRQSVAFWCNPISGHATLYWYQQILGQGPKLLIQFQNNGVVDDSQLPKDRFSAERLKGVDSTLKIQPAKLEDSAVYLCASSLGTYGSSSYEQYFGPGTRLTVT.

The rearrangement links TRBV19 to TRBJ1-4, with D uncertain. V was shortened by 6 bases and J by 4 bases, with 6 bases between the two germline ends. Germline V gives CDR1 LNHDA, CDR2 SQIVND (reference sequence). The CDR3 totals 12 residues. The CDR3 nucleotides are TGTGCCAGTAGCCAGTATAATGAAAAACTGTTTTTT. It encodes CASSQYNEKLFF.

V gene TRBV5-1 combines with J gene TRBJ2-1; D is ambiguous. This CDR3 region has 13 residues. The germline V gene has CDR1 SGHRS and CDR2 YFSETQ. V was shortened by 4 bases and J by 10 bases, with 15 bases between the two germline ends. CDR3 DNA: TGCGCCAGCAGCGTCCAAAGAAGCTGGGAGCAGTTCTTC. Translated, it gives CASSVQRSWEQFF.

Regarding this clone: Other nucleotide sequences in the sample specify the same CDR3. This chain links TRBV15 with TRBJ2-7; D unclear. CDR3 length equals 12 residues. CDR1 and CDR2 from the germline V gene are LNHNV and YYDKDF (reference sequence). V lost 1 base and J lost 3, with 4 bases in between. The CDR3 DNA is TGTGCCACCAGCAGAGTTGGCTACGAGCAGTACTTC. It translates to CATSRVGYEQYF.

This chain connects TRBV2 to TRBJ2-1, with D unclear. Germline CDR1 reads SNHLY; CDR2 reads FYNNEI. CDR3 length equals 13 residues. V lost 4 bases to trimming and J lost 5 bases, with 9 bases between them. The chain's CDR3 is CASSGQLDNEQFF. The CDR3 bases are TGTGCCAGCAGTGGGCAGCTAGACAATGAGCAGTTCTTC.

This chain uses TRBV19 with TRBJ1-5, with D tentatively TRBD1 (6 bases). Trimming stripped 1 base from V and 4 bases from J, with 11 bases between. The CDR3 is made up of 15 amino acids. The germline V gene encodes CDR1 LNHDA and CDR2 SQIVND (reference sequence). The CDR3 nucleotides are TGTGCCAGTAGTATAGTTGGGACAAAAAATCAGCCCCAGCATTTT. This encodes CASSIVGTKNQPQHF.

The chain couples TRBV11-3 to TRBJ2-1, with a weak D call TRBD2 (5 bases). V gave up 3 bases and J gave up 3 bases, with 9 bases separating them. CDR3 size: 14 residues. Per the germline V gene, CDR1 is SGHNT and CDR2 is YENEEA. The CDR3 DNA reads TGTGCCAGCAGCTTGAGCGGTAACTACAATGAGCAGTTCTTC. Translating gives CASSLSGNYNEQFF. The variable domain in full, with the rest retrieved from reference TRBV11-3 and TRBJ2-1, is EAGVVQSPRYKIIEKKQPVAFWCNPISGHNTLYWYLQNLGQGPELLIRYENEEAVDDSQLPKDRFSAERLKGVDSTLKIQPAELGDSAVYLCASSLSGNYNEQFFGPGTRLTVL.

The chain employs TRBV7-9 and TRBJ1-2; the match to TRBD1 covers 7 bases. The V gene's germline CDR1 is SEHNR and CDR2 FQNEAQ (reference sequence). CDR3 size: 14 residues. The V and J ends lost 4 bases and 14 bases, in that order; junction bases with no gene match: 16. In DNA form, the CDR3 reads TGTGCCAGCAGCTGGAGACAGGGATACGGGCGCGTGACCTTC. Translating gives CASSWRQGYGRVTF.

The CDR3 loop is CASSSLGGSYNEQFF. The CDR3 coding sequence is TGTGCCAGCAGTTCCCTGGGAGGCTCCTACAATGAGCAGTTCTTC. The chain combines TRBV27 with TRBJ2-1; maybe TRBD2 (6 bases). CDR1 is MNHEY and CDR2 is SMNVEV in the germline V gene (reference sequence). V was shortened by 4 bases and J by 0 bases, with 10 bases between the two germline ends. This CDR3 has 15 residues.